These 5 T cell receptor beta chains were sequenced from one sample in a study of blood T cell repertoires in COVID-19. Assay used: immunoSEQ multiplex PCR; TCRdb lists only in-frame clones, some missing. The sample consists of 200,000 to 300,000 clones, approximately 80% of them appearing once. Sequenced sample: peripheral blood. The receptors come from a human donor in a cohort sampled during active COVID-19.

The V gene is TRBV24-1, the J gene TRBJ2-3; D gene ambiguous. The CDR3 has 15 residues. The ends were cut back, 5 bases at V and 0 bases at J, with 11 bases in the middle. Germline V gives CDR1 KGHDR, CDR2 SFDVKD. The CDR3 DNA sequence: TGTGCCACCAGTGCCGGGTCCACTAGCACAGATACGCAGTATTTT. Translation: CATSAGSTSTDTQYF.

This chain uses TRBV9 with TRBJ2-7, with TRBD1 matching 9 bases. From germline, CDR1 is SGDLS and CDR2 YYNGEE. V lost 0 bases and J lost 4; bases outside the gene matches: 2. The CDR3 loop spans 14 amino acids. CDR3 protein: CASSVGGQGYEQYF. DNA of the CDR3: TGTGCCAGCAGCGTAGGGGGACAGGGATACGAGCAGTACTTC.

This sequence joins TRBV6-5 and TRBJ1-2, with unresolved D. Trimming left V 4 bases short and J 5 bases short, with 17 bases between. Germline V gives CDR1 MNHEY, CDR2 SVGAGI. This CDR3 has 15 residues. Written as DNA, the CDR3 is TGTGCCAGCAGTTCACTTTTCTTAATACCATATGGCTACACCTTC. Encoded protein: CASSSLFLIPYGYTF.

The genes are TRBV6-1 and TRBJ2-1, with 14 bases that match TRBD2. Unmatched junction bases numbered 7, after V lost 5 bases and J lost 10 bases. The CDR3 sequence is 15 residues long. In germline, CDR1 is MNHNS, CDR2 SASEGT. Here the CDR3 reads CASSQGLAGAGEQFF. The CDR3 coding sequence is TGTGCCAGCAGTCAGGGACTAGCGGGAGCCGGGGAGCAGTTCTTC.

The chain links TRBV6-2 or TRBV6-3 to TRBJ1-5; 10 nucleotides match TRBD1. The CDR3 consists of 15 residues. Germline V gene sequence: CDR1 MNHEY, CDR2 SVGEGT. With V trimmed by 6 bases and J by 3 bases, 5 bases remained unmatched. The CDR3 DNA is TGTGCCAGCAGCAGACAGGGGGCGTACAATCAGCCCCAGCATTTT. As protein: CASSRQGAYNQPQHF.